The source of this TCR beta chain is a study of blood T cell repertoires in COVID-19. About the study: PBMCs, B-cell-depleted T cells, or T cells provided the cDNA or gDNA that made up the material.

The CDR3 runs to 15 residues. The V gene's germline CDR1 is SGHTA and CDR2 FQGNSA. V shed 4 bases, J shed 4 bases, and the junction held 6 bases outside the gene matches. Here immunoSEQ multiplex PCR was the method, and the copy in TCRdb shows in-frame clones only, minus some. The sample shows about 300,000 clones, 70% to 90% of them seen only once. Input material: peripheral blood. The source of this sequence is a young woman who had recovered from COVID-19. This sequence joins TRBV7-2 and TRBJ2-3; 9 nucleotides align to TRBD1. The CDR3, as DNA: TGTGCCAGCAGCTCGAGGGACAGGGAGCCAGATACGCAGTATTTT. It yields the protein CASSSRDREPDTQYF. The complete variable domain, with remaining parts taken from reference TRBV7-2 and TRBJ2-3, reads GAGVSQSPSNKVTEKGKDVELRCDPISGHTALYWYRQSLGQGLEFLIYFQGNSAPDKSGLPSDRFSAERTGGSVSTLTIQRTQQEDSAVYLCASSSRDREPDTQYFGPGTRLTVL.